This T cell receptor beta chain was obtained from a study of memory CD4+ T cells and cytomegalovirus serostatus. Repertoires were generated with immunoSEQ multiplex PCR, while TCRdb's copy carries only in-frame clones and drops some. The sample lists around 54,000 clones, under 80% occurring once. The sort gate was single viable CD3+CD4+CD8-CD45RO+ cells for memory CD4+ T cells. This TCR came from an adult in good health and CMV-seronegative. The sample comprised memory CD4+ T cells from blood.

The CDR3 nucleotides are TGTGCCATCAGTGAGTCTGGGTCCGAGCAGTACTTC. Translated, it gives CAISESGSEQYF. V is TRBV10-3 and J is TRBJ2-7; D is unclear. CDR1 is ENHRY, CDR2 SYGVKD, per germline. The CDR3 covers 12 residues. The V end was cut by 0 bases, the J end by 6 bases, with 6 bases between.